A single TCR beta chain is shown here with its context. The antigen is undetermined. Patients had blood sampled at baseline and again on cycle 4 day 1 and cycle 7 day 1. This CDR3 is 10 amino acids long. The ends were cut back, 3 bases at V and 3 bases at J, with 2 bases in the middle. Germline V CDR1 and CDR2: SQVTM, ANQGSEA. The table came from immunoSEQ multiplex PCR; TCRdb's copy has only in-frame clones and leaves some out. Of approximately 84,000 clones detected, 85% to 95% appear once; the ten largest clones hold roughly 0.42%. The data belong to a study of OX40 agonist ivuxolimab in advanced cancers. General study findings and limits: The work left the antigen specificity of expanded peripheral T cells undetermined.

Sequenced material: CD4+ or CD8+ T cells sorted from blood, taken in a trial of the OX40 agonist ivuxolimab. The receptor was isolated from an adult with an advanced solid tumor such as melanoma, head and neck, liver or kidney cancer. The chain carries TRBV29-1 and TRBJ1-1; D call uncertain. The chain's CDR3 is CSVEHTEAFF. CDR3 nucleotide sequence: TGCAGCGTTGAGCACACTGAAGCTTTCTTT.